This T cell receptor beta chain was identified in a study of T-cell memory formation after mild COVID-19. TCRdb reprocessed the 5' RACE reads with MiXCR, giving one entry per CDR3 protein. Among roughly 89,000 distinct CDR3 sequences listed, approximately 13% were seen once. A remark on this clonotype: The target antigen is unknown.

Study-wide results and limits: Mainly in CM and EM were contracting CD4+ clones; CD8+ were in EMRA.

This receptor was identified in an adult woman who had mild COVID-19 (a few samples of this study predate the infection). Cell type and time point are not known. Material: PBMCs or a T cell subset sorted from them (not recorded which).

The chain's CDR3 is CASRTDRGSYEQYF. In DNA, the CDR3 is TGTGCCAGCAGAACGGACAGGGGGTCCTACGAGCAGTACTTC. The chain is built from TRBV6-2 or TRBV6-3 and TRBJ2-7; 10 nucleotides line up with TRBD1. V shed 6 bases, J shed 1 base, and the junction held 3 bases outside the gene matches. The CDR3 spans 14 residues. CDR1 MNHEY and CDR2 SVGEGT come from the germline V gene.